Listed here are 29 T cell receptor beta chains from one sample, sequenced in a study of T cells in Graves' hyperthyroidism and ophthalmopathy. What was amplified from RNA transcripts were TCR beta CDR3 regions. The HTBI primer set was used in a first-round RT-PCR of the TCR CDR3. TCRdb recomputed calls from the multiplex PCR reads with MiXCR, one row per CDR3 protein. The sample holds hundreds of thousands of distinct CDR3 sequences, approximately 16% seen once. Sequencing was carried out using blood. The receptors originated from a woman aged 40 to 50 with Graves' ophthalmopathy.

This clonotype occurred many times. This chain links TRBV5-1 with TRBJ2-7; D unclear. CDR1 is SGHRS, CDR2 YFSETQ, per germline. This CDR3 is 13 amino acids long. V lost 0 bases and J 5 bases, leaving 9 bases between the germline ends. For the CDR3, the DNA is TGCGCCAGCAGCTTGGCCAATCGTCACGAGCAGTACTTC. Translation: CASSLANRHEQYF.

This chain joins TRBV6-2 or TRBV6-3 and TRBJ1-1; D is ambiguous. The CDR3 spans 14 residues. CDR1 and CDR2 (germline): MNHEY, SVGEGT. V was clipped by 0 bases and J by 2 bases, with 7 bases between them. The CDR3 DNA reads TGTGCCAGCAGTTACTCGAACTTTAACACTGAAGCTTTCTTT. Amino acids: CASSYSNFNTEAFF.

In this sample, this clonotype turned up many times. The rearrangement joins TRBV3-1 to TRBJ2-1; 7 positions agree with TRBD2. Unmatched junction bases numbered 9, after V lost 4 bases and J lost 6 bases. Germline CDR1 LGHDT, CDR2 YNNKEL (reference sequence). The CDR3 has 15 residues. The DNA of the CDR3 is TGTGCCAGCAGCCGTACCGGGACTACCCCCAATGAGCAGTTCTTC. This translates into CASSRTGTTPNEQFF.

This clonotype has only a few counts. This sequence joins TRBV6-1 and TRBJ2-7; 7 bases match TRBD1. J gave up 6 bases and V 6 bases, and 14 bases lay outside the gene matches. CDR1 and CDR2 (germline): MNHNS, SASEGT. The CDR3 totals 15 residues. The CDR3 sequence: CASRRQGLVSGEQYF. In DNA, the CDR3 is TGTGCCAGCAGAAGACAGGGTTTAGTATCTGGCGAGCAGTACTTC.

Remarks on this clonotype: Compared with germline, one end of the junction differs, possibly owing to a read error. V gene TRBV28 combines with J gene TRBJ2-1, with D possibly TRBD1 on 5 matching bases. This CDR3 is built from 12 residues. Germline V gene lookup returns CDR1 MDHEN and CDR2 SYDVKM. CDR3 region: CASSSYPRTPIF. For the CDR3, the DNA is TGTGCCAGCAGTTCATACCCTAGGACACCAATCTTC.

There are many counts of this clonotype. Relative to the germline gene, one junction end is altered; a read error may explain this. The chain employs TRBV20-1 and TRBJ2-1; 8 bases are shared with TRBD2. Germline V CDR1 and CDR2: DFQATT, SNEGSKA (reference sequence). CDR3 length: 13 residues. CDR3 amino acids: CSARDGLAYEQFF. CDR3 DNA sequence: TGCAGTGCTCGAGACGGACTAGCCTATGAGCAGTTCTTC.

This clonotype has a count of ten or more. The genes are TRBV20-1 and TRBJ1-1; D is unclear. V lost 0 bases, J lost 5 bases, and 7 bases lay in between. Germline V lookup: CDR1 DFQATT, CDR2 SNEGSKA (reference sequence). CDR3 length: 12 amino acids. The CDR3 sequence: CSARDPGTEAFF. CDR3 bases: TGCAGTGCTAGAGATCCTGGAACTGAAGCTTTCTTT.

This clonotype was seen repeatedly, ten times or more. J is TRBJ2-7 and V is TRBV5-1; 11 positions agree with TRBD2. The CDR3 length is 15 residues. V dropped 1 base and J dropped 2; count of bases not matched to a gene: 2. Germline CDR1 and CDR2: SGHRS and YFSETQ. The CDR3 DNA follows: TGCGCCAGCAGCTTGACTAGCGGGAGTACCTACGAGCAGTACTTC. Translating gives CASSLTSGSTYEQYF.

V is TRBV19 and J is TRBJ1-1; the D gene is possibly TRBD1 (6 bases). Trimming took 0 bases from V and 7 from J, leaving 12 bases between them. The CDR3 is 14 amino acids. Germline CDR1 reads LNHDA; CDR2 reads SQIVND (reference sequence). CDR3 amino acids: CASSIDQGHLEAFF. The CDR3 nucleotides are TGTGCCAGTAGTATAGATCAGGGACATCTTGAAGCTTTCTTT.

The chain combines TRBV9 with TRBJ2-5; a weak D match, TRBD1 (7 bases). V was clipped by 0 bases and J by 4 bases, with 16 bases between them. The CDR3 length is 16 residues. Germline values: CDR1 SGDLS, CDR2 YYNGEE. In nucleotides, the CDR3 is TGTGCCAGCAGCGTAGCAGGAGGCAGGGGGGTAGAGACCCAGTACTTC. It encodes CASSVAGGRGVETQYF.

The chain joins TRBV4-1 to TRBJ1-2, with no clear D. This CDR3 is 13 amino acids long. With 1 base removed from V and 4 bases from J, the gap between germline ends came to 7 bases. CDR1 and CDR2 from the germline V gene are MGHRA and YSYEKL. The CDR3 loop reads CASSQVLGYGYTF. In DNA form, the CDR3 reads TGCGCCAGCAGCCAAGTGTTGGGCTATGGCTACACCTTC.

This clonotype has ten or more counts. The chain recombines TRBV28 with TRBJ1-2, with D possibly TRBD1 on 6 matching bases. The CDR3 has 14 amino acids. Germline-derived CDR1 and CDR2 are MDHEN and SYDVKM. Trimming cost V 9 bases and J 3 bases, with 17 bases left between them. The CDR3 loop is CASGSGGAYYGYTF. In nucleotides, the CDR3 is TGTGCCAGTGGGTCGGGGGGCGCCTACTATGGCTACACCTTC.

This clonotype has at least ten counts. The chain couples TRBV3-1 to TRBJ2-1; D not resolved. The CDR3 loop spans 13 amino acids. Per the germline V gene, CDR1 is LGHDT and CDR2 is YNNKEL (reference sequence). V was trimmed by 1 base and J by 6 bases, leaving 7 bases between them. The CDR3 DNA follows: TGTGCCAGCAGCCAAGTGAGTTCCAATGAGCAGTTCTTC. Translating gives CASSQVSSNEQFF.

This clonotype appeared many times. This chain uses TRBV3-1 with TRBJ1-4, with no clear D. This CDR3 comprises 16 residues. V lost 1 base and J lost 5, with 14 bases in between. The V gene's germline CDR1 is LGHDT and CDR2 YNNKEL (reference sequence). CDR3 nucleotide sequence: TGTGCCAGCAGCCAAGGTGTGGACCACCTAAATGAAAAACTGTTTTTT. Its translation: CASSQGVDHLNEKLFF.

The CDR3 sequence: CASLWHENTEAFF. The DNA of the CDR3 is TGTGCCAGCTTGTGGCATGAGAACACTGAAGCTTTCTTT. The V call is TRBV7-9, the J call TRBJ1-1; D is undetermined. Germline CDR1 reads SEHNR; CDR2 reads FQNEAQ (reference sequence). The V end was cut by 8 bases, the J end by 1 base, with 11 bases between. The CDR3 has 13 amino acids.

This clonotype was seen repeatedly, ten times or more. J is TRBJ2-7 and V is TRBV7-2; 9 nucleotides align to TRBD1. This CDR3 has 14 amino acids. Trimming removed 5 bases from V and 4 bases from J; junction bases left unmatched: 6. The germline V gene has CDR1 SGHTA and CDR2 FQGNSA. The CDR3 region has the DNA TGTGCCAGCAGCAAAGCCGGGACAGGGTACGAGCAGTACTTC. It yields the protein CASSKAGTGYEQYF.

This clonotype was observed at least ten times. The chain has TRBV6-1 and TRBJ2-4; the D gene is possibly TRBD2 (6 bases). Germline CDR1 and CDR2: MNHNS and SASEGT. CDR3 length equals 15 residues. The germline V and J ends were trimmed by 6 bases and 2 bases, with 14 bases remaining between them. In nucleotides, the CDR3 is TGTGCCAGCAGCGGGGTGGGGGGATCCAAAAACATTCAGTACTTC. This sequence encodes CASSGVGGSKNIQYF.

The gene calls are TRBV3-1 and TRBJ1-5; D not resolved. The CDR3 runs 13 residues. Germline V gene lookup returns CDR1 LGHDT and CDR2 YNNKEL (reference sequence). V shed 0 bases and J shed 9 bases, with 9 bases lying between them. Written as DNA, the CDR3 is TGTGCCAGCAGCCAAGACGAAGATCGGCCCCAGCATTTT. Translated: CASSQDEDRPQHF. The full variable domain, in which reference TRBV3-1 and TRBJ1-5 provide the parts outside the CDR3, is DTAVSQTPKYLVTQMGNDKSIKCEQNLGHDTMYWYKQDSKKFLKIMFSYNNKELIINETVPNRFSPKSPDKAHLNLHINSLELGDSAVYFCASSQDEDRPQHFGDGTRLSIL.

This clonotype was seen at least ten times. The chain links TRBV3-1 to TRBJ2-2; 7 bases agree with TRBD2. The CDR3 sequence is 16 residues long. V shed 10 bases and J 4 bases; nucleotides not matched to a gene: 15. Germline assignment: CDR1 LGHDT and CDR2 YNNKEL (reference sequence). In DNA, the CDR3 is TGTGCCACCCGTGCAGCGGGGACGTTGATCACCGGGGAGCTGTTTTTT. Its translation is CATRAAGTLITGELFF.

Note on this clonotype: This may come from a read error, since a much larger clone is one base off. The rearrangement joins TRBV18 to TRBJ1-2, with D uncertain. The CDR3 spans 13 residues. Germline lookup yields CDR1 KGHSH and CDR2 LQKENI. CDR3 sequence reads: CASPPGLIHGYTF. CDR3 nucleotide sequence: TGTGCCAGCCCACCAGGACTCATACATGGCTACACCTTC.

This clonotype was counted between two and nine times. This chain joins TRBV12-3 or TRBV12-4 and TRBJ2-1; no definite D call. The CDR3 is 11 amino acids. V shed 5 bases and J shed 13 bases, with 12 bases lying between them. CDR3 loop: CASSVVGPQFF. The CDR3 nucleotides are TGTGCCAGCAGTGTAGTTGGGCCCCAGTTCTTC.

Of note for this clonotype: It may be a read error: a sequence one base away is much more abundant. The rearrangement uses TRBV5-5 and TRBJ1-2; 9 nucleotides line up with TRBD1. Germline values: CDR1 SGHKS, CDR2 YYEKEE (reference sequence). The trim removed 4 bases at V and 7 bases at J, leaving 8 bases unmatched. CDR3 size: 14 residues. This chain's CDR3 is CASSQTGGYCGYTF. The CDR3 coding sequence is TGTGCCAGCAGCCAAACAGGGGGCTACTGTGGCTACACCTTC.

V is TRBV7-8 and J is TRBJ2-5, with TRBD2 matching 11 bases. V trimming: 1 base; J trimming: 5 bases; junction bases outside the gene matches: 9. Germline V gene sequence: CDR1 SGHVS, CDR2 FQNEAQ. The CDR3 spans 17 residues. The CDR3 loop reads CASSLVLAGGPGETQYF. The CDR3 DNA sequence: TGTGCCAGCAGCTTAGTTTTAGCGGGGGGGCCCGGTGAGACCCAGTACTTC.

The V gene is TRBV25-1, the J gene TRBJ2-1, with 9 bases fitting TRBD2. The CDR3 loop spans 12 amino acids. With 7 bases clipped from V and 9 bases from J, the junction kept 4 bases outside the gene matches. Germline CDR1 MGHDK, CDR2 SYGVNS. Written as DNA, the CDR3 is TGTGCCAGCAATGCAGCGGGGGGTGAGCAGTTCTTC. Residues: CASNAAGGEQFF.

The sample holds a few counts of this clonotype. V is TRBV20-1 and J is TRBJ2-1, with 8 nucleotides matching TRBD2. CDR3 size: 14 residues. Germline loops: CDR1 DFQATT, CDR2 SNEGSKA (reference sequence). The V gene end was trimmed by 1 base and the J gene end by 10 bases; junction bases not matched to a gene: 9. CDR3 sequence (DNA): TGCAGTGCTAGAGGCGGGGGGACCGGTAAGGAGCAGTTCTTC. Amino acid sequence: CSARGGGTGKEQFF.

This clonotype turned up a few times. The chain couples TRBV25-1 to TRBJ1-3; D ambiguous. V shed 1 base and J shed 0 bases, with 16 bases lying between them. From germline, CDR1 is MGHDK and CDR2 SYGVNS. CDR3 size: 18 residues. CDR3 DNA sequence: TGTGCCAGCAGTGAATGGAGCCAGAATGAACGCTCTGGAAACACCATATATTTT. As protein: CASSEWSQNERSGNTIYF. Full variable domain (remainder filled in from reference TRBV25-1 and TRBJ1-3): EADIYQTPRYLVIGTGKKITLECSQTMGHDKMYWYQQDPGMELHLIHYSYGVNSTEKGDLSSESTVSRIRTEHFPLTLESARPSHTSQYLCASSEWSQNERSGNTIYFGEGSWLTVV.

This clonotype was recorded at least ten times. The J gene is TRBJ1-1, the V gene TRBV29-1, with unresolved D. The germline CDR1 and CDR2 sequences are SQVTM and ANQGSEA. The CDR3 is made up of 14 amino acids. Trimming left V 2 bases short and J 0 bases short, with 10 bases between. The CDR3 is CSVELLIMNTEAFF. CDR3 in DNA: TGCAGCGTTGAACTTCTCATCATGAACACTGAAGCTTTCTTT.

The gene calls are TRBV7-2 and TRBJ1-5, with D maybe TRBD1 (6 bases). V lost 4 bases and J 3 bases, leaving 13 bases between the germline ends. CDR1 and CDR2 from the germline V gene are SGHTA and FQGNSA. The CDR3 loop spans 15 amino acids. The CDR3 DNA reads as TGTGCCAGCAGCTCCCTGAGGGGGTACAATCAGCCCCAGCATTTT. It codes for CASSSLRGYNQPQHF.

The chain carries TRBV3-1 and TRBJ2-7; TRBD2 agrees at 9 bases. Trimming took 6 bases from V and 0 from J; bases not matched to a gene: 3. CDR3 length: 14 residues. Germline CDR1 and CDR2: LGHDT and YNNKEL (reference sequence). The CDR3 reads CASRFSGGSYEQYF. The CDR3, as DNA: TGTGCCAGCAGGTTTAGCGGGGGCTCCTACGAGCAGTACTTC.